Listed below are T cell receptor beta chains from one sample, sequenced in a study of cytomegalovirus exposure and HLA in healthy donors. The method was immunoSEQ multiplex PCR; TCRdb's version includes in-frame clones alone and lacks a portion of them. The table lists about 120,000 clones, roughly 82% of them singletons, with around 1.5% in the top ten. Input material: PBMCs. These receptors were obtained from a woman younger than 35 in good health and CMV-seronegative. Both conserved end residues are part of each CDR3. The D gene is left open where the match is weak. Expanded clones are given a class, and other clones once, few, many or no size at all.

d_gene	abundance	v_gene	j_gene	CDR3aa	CDR3nt
-	-	TRBV12-1	TRBJ2-1	CASSSAAGAYNEQFF	TGTGCCAGCAGCTCAGCAGCGGGGGCGTACAATGAGCAGTTCTTC
TRBD1	-	TRBV18	TRBJ2-5	CASSPLGQSWEETQYF	TGTGCCAGCTCTCCCTTGGGACAGTCCTGGGAAGAGACCCAGTACTTC
-	-	TRBV7-9	TRBJ2-1	CASSSEDSYNEQFF	TGTGCCAGCAGCTCAGAAGACAGTTACAATGAGCAGTTCTTC
-	-	TRBV27	TRBJ1-5	CASRARGQPQHF	TGTGCCAGCAGGGCCCGAGGTCAGCCTCAGCATTTT
-	few	TRBV7-9	TRBJ1-1	CASSSINLIANTEAFF	TGTGCCAGCAGCTCCATCAACCTAATAGCGAACACTGAAGCTTTCTTT
-	-	TRBV2	TRBJ1-1	CASTPAGWGGNTEAFF	TGTGCCAGCACCCCCGCGGGGTGGGGGGGGAACACTGAAGCTTTCTTT
-	-	TRBV19	TRBJ2-2	CASSNRVGAGELFF	TGTGCCAGTAGTAACCGGGTTGGAGCCGGGGAGCTGTTTTTT
-	-	TRBV5-1	TRBJ2-5	CASSDKETQYF	TGCGCCAGCAGCGACAAAGAGACCCAGTACTTC
-	-	TRBV5-6	TRBJ2-1	CASSLGTKQFF	TGTGCCAGCAGCTTGGGGACAAAGCAGTTCTTC
-	few	TRBV30	TRBJ1-1	CAWRGRGKTEAFF	TGTGCCTGGAGAGGGAGGGGAAAAACTGAAGCTTTCTTT
TRBD1	-	TRBV5-4	TRBJ2-7	CASSWEQGPSYEQYF	TGTGCCAGCAGCTGGGAACAGGGGCCATCCTACGAGCAGTACTTC
TRBD2	-	TRBV7-8	TRBJ2-1	CASRPIGLAVTLWGNEQFF	TGTGCCAGCAGACCCATTGGGCTAGCGGTTACTCTCTGGGGCAATGAGCAGTTCTTC
-	-	TRBV6-1	TRBJ1-5	CASSDPQGNSNQPQHF	TGTGCCAGCAGTGACCCACAGGGTAATAGCAATCAGCCCCAGCATTTT
TRBD1	-	TRBV14	TRBJ2-1	CASSHTGTGAARRWNEQFF	TGTGCCAGCAGCCACACCGGGACAGGGGCCGCCCGGAGATGGAATGAGCAGTTCTTC
TRBD1	-	TRBV4-2	TRBJ1-5	CASSLRQGAGQPQHF	TGTGCCAGCAGCCTGCGACAGGGGGCGGGACAGCCCCAGCATTTT
-	-	TRBV4-2	TRBJ2-7	CASSHSGLTLSYEQYF	TGTGCCAGCAGCCATTCGGGACTGACTCTCTCCTACGAGCAGTACTTC
TRBD1	-	TRBV15	TRBJ1-2	CATSRVFDRVDRGYTF	TGTGCCACCAGCAGAGTCTTCGACAGGGTGGATCGGGGCTACACCTTC
-	once	TRBV29-1	TRBJ2-1	CSGRKGVDWLNEQFF	TGCAGCGGCCGGAAGGGGGTAGATTGGTTAAATGAGCAGTTCTTC
-	once	TRBV6-5	TRBJ1-1	CASSWRTATNTEAFF	TGTGCCAGCAGTTGGAGGACGGCCACGAACACTGAAGCTTTCTTT
TRBD2	-	TRBV5-6	TRBJ2-2	CASSPDVRGDTGELFF	TGTGCCAGCAGCCCGGACGTCCGGGGGGACACCGGGGAGCTGTTTTTT
-	-	TRBV4-1	TRBJ2-3	CASSHVMTKTDTQYF	TGCGCCAGCAGCCACGTGATGACTAAAACAGATACGCAGTATTTT
-	-	TRBV19	TRBJ2-1	CASTNLRDEQFF	TGTGCCAGTACCAATCTGAGGGATGAGCAGTTCTTC
-	few	TRBV6-6	TRBJ1-1	CASSDRGPGEAFF	TGTGCCAGCTCTGACCGAGGGCCGGGTGAAGCTTTCTTT
-	few	TRBV6-5	TRBJ2-1	CASSPQEGSYNEQFF	TGTGCCAGCAGTCCCCAGGAAGGCTCCTACAATGAGCAGTTCTTC
-	-	TRBV30	TRBJ1-6	CAWSSARRESSPLHF	TGTGCCTGGAGCTCCGCTAGACGAGAGAGCTCACCCCTCCACTTT